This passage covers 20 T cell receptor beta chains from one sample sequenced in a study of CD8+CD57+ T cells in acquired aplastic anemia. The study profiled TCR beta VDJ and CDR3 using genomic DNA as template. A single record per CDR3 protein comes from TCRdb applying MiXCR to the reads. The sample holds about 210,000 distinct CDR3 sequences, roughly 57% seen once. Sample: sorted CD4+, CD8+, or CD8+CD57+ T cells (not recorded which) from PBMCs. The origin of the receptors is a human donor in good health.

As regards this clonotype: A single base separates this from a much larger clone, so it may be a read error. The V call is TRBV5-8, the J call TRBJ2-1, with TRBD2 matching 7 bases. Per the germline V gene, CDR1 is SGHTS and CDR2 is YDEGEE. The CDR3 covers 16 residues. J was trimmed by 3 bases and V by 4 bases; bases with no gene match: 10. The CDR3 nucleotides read TGTGCCAGCAGCGCCCTTGGCGGGGGTATCTACAATGAGCAGTTCTTC. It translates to CASSALGGGIYNEQFF.

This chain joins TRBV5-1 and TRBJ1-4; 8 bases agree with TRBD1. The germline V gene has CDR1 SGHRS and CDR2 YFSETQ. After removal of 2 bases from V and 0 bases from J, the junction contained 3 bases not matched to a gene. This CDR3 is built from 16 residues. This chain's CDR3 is CASSFGQGATNEKLFF. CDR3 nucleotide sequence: TGCGCCAGCAGCTTCGGACAGGGCGCAACTAATGAAAAACTGTTTTTT.

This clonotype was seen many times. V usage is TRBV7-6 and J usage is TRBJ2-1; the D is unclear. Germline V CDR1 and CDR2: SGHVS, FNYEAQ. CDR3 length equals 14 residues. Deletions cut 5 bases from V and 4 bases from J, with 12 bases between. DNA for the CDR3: TGTGCCAGCAGCATTAGTAGAACGTACAATGAGCAGTTCTTC. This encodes CASSISRTYNEQFF. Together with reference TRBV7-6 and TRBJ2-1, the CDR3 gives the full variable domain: GAGVSQSPRYKVTKRGQDVALRCDPISGHVSLYWYRQALGQGPEFLTYFNYEAQQDKSGLPNDRFSAERPEGSISTLTIQRTEQRDSAMYRCASSISRTYNEQFFGPGTRLTVL.

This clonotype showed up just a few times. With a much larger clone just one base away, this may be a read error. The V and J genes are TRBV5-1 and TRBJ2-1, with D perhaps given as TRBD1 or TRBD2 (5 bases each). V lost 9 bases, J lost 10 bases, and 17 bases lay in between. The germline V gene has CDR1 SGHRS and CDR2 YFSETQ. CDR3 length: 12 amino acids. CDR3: CANSTGTEEQFF. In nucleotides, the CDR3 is TGCGCCAATTCGACCGGGACGGAAGAGCAGTTCTTC.

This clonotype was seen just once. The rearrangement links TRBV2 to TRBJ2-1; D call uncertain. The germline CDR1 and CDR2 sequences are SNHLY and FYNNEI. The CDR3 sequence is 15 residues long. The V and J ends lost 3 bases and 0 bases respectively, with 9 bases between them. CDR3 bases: TGTGCCAGCAGTGATCCAGTCATCTCCTACAATGAGCAGTTCTTC. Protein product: CASSDPVISYNEQFF.

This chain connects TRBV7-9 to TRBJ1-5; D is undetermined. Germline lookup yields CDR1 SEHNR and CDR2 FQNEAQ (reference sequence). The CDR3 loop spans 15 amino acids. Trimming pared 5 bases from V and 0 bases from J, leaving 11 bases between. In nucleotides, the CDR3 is TGTGCCAGCAGCCCGGACGGACTTAGCAATCAGCCCCAGCATTTT. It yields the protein CASSPDGLSNQPQHF. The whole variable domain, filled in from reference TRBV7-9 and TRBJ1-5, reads DTGVSQNPRHKITKRGQNVTFRCDPISEHNRLYWYRQTLGQGPEFLTYFQNEAQLEKSRLLSDRFSAERPKGSFSTLEIQRTEQGDSAMYLCASSPDGLSNQPQHFGDGTRLSIL.

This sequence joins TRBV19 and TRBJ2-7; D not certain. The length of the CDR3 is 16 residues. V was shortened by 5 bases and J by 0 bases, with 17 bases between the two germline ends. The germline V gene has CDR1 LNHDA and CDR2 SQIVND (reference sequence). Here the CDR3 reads CASSARHQPSSYEQYF. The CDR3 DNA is TGTGCCAGTAGTGCACGACACCAGCCCAGCTCCTACGAGCAGTACTTC.

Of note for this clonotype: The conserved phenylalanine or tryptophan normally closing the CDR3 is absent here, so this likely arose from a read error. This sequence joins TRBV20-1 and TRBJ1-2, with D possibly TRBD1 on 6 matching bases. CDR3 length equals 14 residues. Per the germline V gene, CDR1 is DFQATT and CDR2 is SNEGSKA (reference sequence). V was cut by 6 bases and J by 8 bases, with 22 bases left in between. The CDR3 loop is CSAPSLGGLGGYTS. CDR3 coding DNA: TGCAGTGCCCCCAGTCTCGGGGGCTTGGGAGGCTACACCTCC.

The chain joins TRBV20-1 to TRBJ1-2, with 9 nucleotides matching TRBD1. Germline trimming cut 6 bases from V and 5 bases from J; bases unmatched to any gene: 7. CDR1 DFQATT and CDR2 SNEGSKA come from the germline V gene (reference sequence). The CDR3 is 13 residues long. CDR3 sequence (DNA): TGCAGTGCCGCACAGGGGGCTCGATATGGCTACACCTTC. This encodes CSAAQGARYGYTF.

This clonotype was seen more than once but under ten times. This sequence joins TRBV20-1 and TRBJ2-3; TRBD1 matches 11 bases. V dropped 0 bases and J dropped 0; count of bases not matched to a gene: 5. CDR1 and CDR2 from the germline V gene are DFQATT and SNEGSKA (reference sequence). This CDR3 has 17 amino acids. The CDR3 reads CSARELGQGASTDTQYF. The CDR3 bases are TGCAGTGCTAGAGAACTTGGACAGGGGGCTAGCACAGATACGCAGTATTTT.

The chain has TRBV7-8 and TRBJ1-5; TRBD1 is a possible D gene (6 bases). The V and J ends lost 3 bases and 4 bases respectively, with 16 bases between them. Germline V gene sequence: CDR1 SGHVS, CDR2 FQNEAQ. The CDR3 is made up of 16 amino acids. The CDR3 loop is CASSLGAPGRNQPQHF. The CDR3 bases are TGTGCCAGCAGCTTGGGGGCTCCGGGGAGGAATCAGCCCCAGCATTTT.

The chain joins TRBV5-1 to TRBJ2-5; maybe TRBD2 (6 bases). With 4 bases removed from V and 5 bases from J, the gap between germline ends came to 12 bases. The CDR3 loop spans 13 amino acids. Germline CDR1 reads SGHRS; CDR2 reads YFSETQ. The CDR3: CASSDVGGETQYF. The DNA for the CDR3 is TGCGCCAGCAGCGACGTAGGAGGGGAGACCCAGTACTTC.

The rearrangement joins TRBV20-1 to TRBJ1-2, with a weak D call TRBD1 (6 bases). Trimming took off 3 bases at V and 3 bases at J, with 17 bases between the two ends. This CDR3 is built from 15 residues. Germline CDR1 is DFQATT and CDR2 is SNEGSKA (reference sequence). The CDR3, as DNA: TGCAGTGCTAGTCCCAGCCGGGGGGCAGACTATGGCTACACCTTC. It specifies CSASPSRGADYGYTF.

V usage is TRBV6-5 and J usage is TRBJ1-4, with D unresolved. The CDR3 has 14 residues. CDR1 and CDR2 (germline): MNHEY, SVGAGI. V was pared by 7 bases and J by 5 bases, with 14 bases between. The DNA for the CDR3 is TGTGCCAGCACCCCACGGCTGGGAAATGAAAAACTGTTTTTT. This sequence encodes CASTPRLGNEKLFF.

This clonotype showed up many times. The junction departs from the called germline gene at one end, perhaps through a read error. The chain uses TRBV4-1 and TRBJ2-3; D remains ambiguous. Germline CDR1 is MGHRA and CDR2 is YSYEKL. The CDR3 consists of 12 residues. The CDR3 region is CASSQEGDTQYF. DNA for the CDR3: TGTGCCAGCAGCCAAGAAGGTGATACGCAGTATTTT.

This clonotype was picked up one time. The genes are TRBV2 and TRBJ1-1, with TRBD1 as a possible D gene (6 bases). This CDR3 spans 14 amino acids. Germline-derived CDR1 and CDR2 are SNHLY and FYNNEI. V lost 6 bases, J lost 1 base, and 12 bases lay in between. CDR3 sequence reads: CASRVRGGNTEAFF. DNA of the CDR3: TGTGCCAGCAGGGTGCGAGGGGGGAACACTGAAGCTTTCTTT.

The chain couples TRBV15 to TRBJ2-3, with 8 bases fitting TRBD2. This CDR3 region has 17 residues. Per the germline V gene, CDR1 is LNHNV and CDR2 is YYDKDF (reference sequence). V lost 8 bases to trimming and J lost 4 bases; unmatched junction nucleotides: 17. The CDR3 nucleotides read TGTGCCACCGGAAGAGATTTTTCGGGAGGGCGTCCAGATACGCAGTATTTT. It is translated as CATGRDFSGGRPDTQYF.

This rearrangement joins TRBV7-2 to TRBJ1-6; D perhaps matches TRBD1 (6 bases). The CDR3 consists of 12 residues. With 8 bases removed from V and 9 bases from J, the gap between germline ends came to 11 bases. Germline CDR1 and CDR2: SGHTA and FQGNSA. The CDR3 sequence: CASSGVGSPLHF. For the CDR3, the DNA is TGTGCCAGCTCAGGGGTCGGTTCACCCCTCCACTTT. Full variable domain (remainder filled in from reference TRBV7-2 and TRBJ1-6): GAGVSQSPSNKVTEKGKDVELRCDPISGHTALYWYRQSLGQGLEFLIYFQGNSAPDKSGLPSDRFSAERTGGSVSTLTIQRTQQEDSAVYLCASSGVGSPLHFGNGTRLTVT.

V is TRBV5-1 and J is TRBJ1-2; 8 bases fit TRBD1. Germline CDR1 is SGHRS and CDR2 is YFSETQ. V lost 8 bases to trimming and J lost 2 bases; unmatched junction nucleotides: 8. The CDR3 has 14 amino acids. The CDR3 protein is CARRRTGRNYGYTF. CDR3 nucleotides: TGCGCCAGAAGGAGGACAGGGCGGAACTATGGCTACACCTTC.

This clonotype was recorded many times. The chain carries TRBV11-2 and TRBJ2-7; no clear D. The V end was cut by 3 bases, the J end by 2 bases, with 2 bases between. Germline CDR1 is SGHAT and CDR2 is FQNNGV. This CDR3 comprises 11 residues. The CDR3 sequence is CASSFTYEQYF. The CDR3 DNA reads TGTGCCAGCAGCTTTACCTACGAGCAGTACTTC.